This T cell receptor (beta chain) originates from a study of blood T cells in healthy people across ages. Study-level results: Higher diversity and more naive CD4+ cells were features of long-lived donors, compared to aged donors.

There were healthy Caucasian individuals from Russia, aged about 6 to 90, serving as donors. A second about 6 to 12 cycle PCR used barcoded and J-beta primers. TCRdb ran MiXCR on the 5' RACE reads and lists one entry per CDR3 protein. The sample lists about 670,000 distinct CDR3 sequences, around 38% occurring once. The length of the CDR3 is 16 residues. From germline, CDR1 is SGHTA and CDR2 FQGNSA. Deletions cut 1 base from V and 1 base from J, with 11 bases between. A note on this clonotype: Antigen: not known.

This TCR was sampled from a man older than 75 in good health. Sequencing input: blood. The genes are TRBV7-2 and TRBJ1-5; D is uncertain. This CDR3 reads CASSLVAVQSNQPQHF. Here the CDR3 DNA reads TGTGCCAGCAGCTTAGTGGCAGTACAGAGCAATCAGCCCCAGCATTTT.